What follows describes a single T cell receptor beta chain. The sample originates from a study of blood T cell repertoires in COVID-19. Study-wide background: Both acute and convalescent COVID-19 samples were obtained from the United States, Italy and Spain. PBMCs, B-cell-depleted T cells, or T cells provided the cDNA or gDNA that made up the material.

In the authors' workflow: For nucleated cells, counts were estimated from reference gene primer amplification. Sequenced by immunoSEQ multiplex PCR; TCRdb stores in-frame clones only, minus some. The DNA gave D and trimming, while V, J and clone size come from that table. The sample holds some 100,000 clones; roughly 80% are singletons and the top ten take 2.5% to 3%. The trim removed 3 bases at V and 4 bases at J, leaving 10 bases unmatched. Germline V lookup: CDR1 KGHSH, CDR2 LQKENI. The CDR3 spans 16 residues. The sequencing sample was made of peripheral blood. This clonotype originated in a man in his fifties or sixties with acute or convalescent COVID-19. The chain is built from TRBV18 and TRBJ1-2; 8 bases are shared with TRBD1. CDR3 loop: CASSPGAGGRIYGYTF. The CDR3 region has the DNA TGTGCCAGCTCACCCGGGGCAGGGGGCAGAATCTATGGCTACACCTTC.